The 8 T cell receptor beta chains below come from one sample, sequenced in a study of identical twins (dated by TCRdb to the mid-2010s). Library prep was done by 5' RACE. Instrument used: Illumina HiSeq 2000. The public reads were reprocessed in TCRdb via fastp at Q25 and MiXCR, keeping in-frame beta chains. Rows with one shared CDR3 protein collapse into an entry with the most common genes and DNA. In this sample the table shows some 500,000 distinct CDR3 sequences, more than 9% of which occur a single time. The ten largest account for around 3.1% of the sample. These data also formed part of another study, on yellow fever vaccine responses in identical twins.

Input material: PBMCs. These receptors all come from a woman aged 18-30 years in good health.

This clonotype was recorded a few times. The J gene is TRBJ2-3, the V gene TRBV5-5; 14 bases align to TRBD2. J was trimmed by 2 bases and V by 4 bases; bases with no gene match: 3. The V gene's germline CDR1 is SGHKS and CDR2 YYEKEE (reference sequence). CDR3 size: 16 residues. CDR3 sequence: CASSRGLAGDTDTQYF. The CDR3, as DNA: TGTGCCAGCAGCCGGGGACTAGCGGGGGACACAGATACGCAGTATTTT.

The chain has TRBV29-1 and TRBJ2-1, with D uncertain. Deletions cut 7 bases from V and 16 bases from J, with 17 bases between. Germline V gene data show CDR1 as SQVTM and CDR2 as ANQGSEA. The CDR3 runs to 10 residues. CDR3 loop: CSAGYDLFFF. In DNA form, the CDR3 reads TGCAGCGCCGGATATGACTTATTTTTCTTC.

This clonotype has more than one count but fewer than ten. V and J are TRBV12-3 or TRBV12-4 and TRBJ2-2; D is possibly TRBD2 (6 bases). This CDR3 has 17 amino acids. Trimming removed 4 bases from V and 4 bases from J, with 19 bases in between. Here the CDR3 DNA reads TGTGCCAGCAGTTCCCCGCTTGGGGGGTCGGTCACCGGGGAGCTGTTTTTT. Translated, it gives CASSSPLGGSVTGELFF.

This clonotype showed up many times. Its ends do not fully match the called genes, so a read error is possible. The chain couples TRBV7-7 to TRBJ2-5; 9 nucleotides line up with TRBD1. This CDR3 spans 15 amino acids. CDR1 is SSHAT, CDR2 FNYEAQ, per germline (reference sequence). CDR3 in amino acids: CASSPGTGLGETQYF. The CDR3 DNA is TGTGCTAGCAGCCCCGGGACAGGGTTGGGAGAGACCCAGTACTTC.

This clonotype was observed many times. This chain joins TRBV12-3 or TRBV12-4 and TRBJ1-2; TRBD1 is a possible D gene (5 bases). The CDR3 loop spans 15 amino acids. Trimming removed 3 bases from V and 2 bases from J, with 13 bases in between. CDR3 nucleotide sequence: TGTGCCAGCAGTTTGTGGGCCCAGGGCAACTATGGCTACACCTTC. Amino acids: CASSLWAQGNYGYTF.

The chain links TRBV28 to TRBJ2-2; maybe TRBD2 (5 bases). Trimming took 1 base from V and 0 from J, leaving 15 bases between them. Germline-derived CDR1 and CDR2 are MDHEN and SYDVKM. The CDR3 has 18 amino acids. The CDR3 is CASSLSPGGFSNTGELFF. The CDR3, as DNA: TGTGCCAGCAGTTTATCCCCCGGCGGGTTCTCGAACACCGGGGAGCTGTTTTTT. Full variable domain (rest looked up from reference TRBV28 and TRBJ2-2): DVKVTQSSRYLVKRTGEKVFLECVQDMDHENMFWYRQDPGLGLRLIYFSYDVKMKEKGDIPEGYSVSREKKERFSLILESASTNQTSMYLCASSLSPGGFSNTGELFFGEGSRLTVL.

There are a few counts of this clonotype. The J gene is TRBJ2-7, the V gene TRBV10-3; the D is unclear. The CDR3 length is 11 residues. V gave up 9 bases and J gave up 4 bases, with 10 bases separating them. CDR1 is ENHRY and CDR2 is SYGVKD in the germline V gene. The CDR3 DNA follows: TGTGCCATTATGGTGGATTACGAGCAGTACTTC. Encoded protein: CAIMVDYEQYF.

The J gene is TRBJ2-1, the V gene TRBV7-9, with D maybe TRBD1 (6 bases). Trimming took off 5 bases at V and 8 bases at J, with 16 bases between the two ends. The CDR3 totals 14 residues. Germline V CDR1 and CDR2: SEHNR, FQNEAQ (reference sequence). Here the CDR3 reads CASSPSRGGDEQFF. The CDR3 nucleotides read TGTGCCAGCAGCCCCTCTCGAGGGGGTGATGAGCAGTTCTTC.